These 18 T cell receptor beta chains were sequenced from one sample in a study of T cells in localized non-small cell lung cancer. Clones were read by immunoSEQ multiplex PCR, and TCRdb kept only the in-frame ones, dropping some. The table has over a thousand clones, approximately 35% seen once. The source was lung tumor tissue, collected before any cancer treatment. The origin of the receptors is a woman aged 40-70 years with stage I lung adenocarcinoma.

This clone was seen a few times. The rearrangement joins TRBV9 to TRBJ2-7, with 11 positions matching TRBD1. V shed 3 bases and J 3 bases; nucleotides not matched to a gene: 5. CDR1 and CDR2 (germline): SGDLS, YYNGEE. This CDR3 comprises 15 residues. The CDR3 loop reads CASSEGTGGFYEQYF. The CDR3 region has the DNA TGTGCCAGCAGCGAGGGGACAGGGGGATTCTACGAGCAGTACTTC. Full variable domain (remainder filled in from reference TRBV9 and TRBJ2-7): DSGVTQTPKHLITATGQRVTLRCSPRSGDLSVYWYQQSLDQGLQFLIQYYNGEERAKGNILERFSAQQFPDLHSELNLSSLELGDSALYFCASSEGTGGFYEQYFGPGTRLTVT.

The chain combines TRBV28 with TRBJ1-1, with D hard to call. Trimming shortened V by 3 bases and J by 5 bases, and 7 bases separated the two germline ends. This CDR3 region has 12 residues. CDR1 is MDHEN and CDR2 is SYDVKM in the germline V gene. CDR3 DNA sequence: TGTGCCAGCAGTTTGACGGCAACTGAAGCTTTCTTT. It specifies CASSLTATEAFF.

The chain uses TRBV25-1 and TRBJ1-1, with a weak D call TRBD1 (6 bases). V was clipped by 3 bases and J by 4 bases, with 9 bases between them. CDR1 is MGHDK, CDR2 SYGVNS, per germline. The CDR3 contains 13 residues. CDR3 nucleotides: TGTGCCAGCAGTGACGAGGGGGTCACTGAAGCTTTCTTT. Protein: CASSDEGVTEAFF. The whole variable domain, filled in from reference TRBV25-1 and TRBJ1-1, reads EADIYQTPRYLVIGTGKKITLECSQTMGHDKMYWYQQDPGMELHLIHYSYGVNSTEKGDLSSESTVSRIRTEHFPLTLESARPSHTSQYLCASSDEGVTEAFFGQGTRLTVV.

CDR3 region: CASLGDSFSYEQYF. The CDR3 bases are TGTGCCAGCCTCGGGGACTCCTTCTCCTACGAGCAGTACTTC. V gene TRBV28 combines with J gene TRBJ2-7; perhaps TRBD2 as D (6 bases). Per the germline V gene, CDR1 is MDHEN and CDR2 is SYDVKM. CDR3 length: 14 residues. Trimming pared 8 bases from V and 0 bases from J, leaving 14 bases between. The full variable domain, rest sourced from reference TRBV28 and TRBJ2-7, is DVKVTQSSRYLVKRTGEKVFLECVQDMDHENMFWYRQDPGLGLRLIYFSYDVKMKEKGDIPEGYSVSREKKERFSLILESASTNQTSMYLCASLGDSFSYEQYFGPGTRLTVT.

Written as DNA, the CDR3 is TGTGCCAGTAGTACCACCTTTAGCGGGAGGGCCTACAATGAGCAGTTCTTC. It translates to CASSTTFSGRAYNEQFF. J is TRBJ2-1 and V is TRBV19, with 11 bases matching TRBD2. The CDR3 extends over 17 amino acids. Losses at the gene ends were 4 bases for V and 2 bases for J; bases not matched to a gene: 7. Germline lookup yields CDR1 LNHDA and CDR2 SQIVND (reference sequence).

The chain joins TRBV29-1 to TRBJ1-1; weak D call: TRBD1 (5 bases). This CDR3 contains 13 residues. Trimming pared 4 bases from V and 4 bases from J, leaving 13 bases between. Germline V gene lookup returns CDR1 SQVTM and CDR2 ANQGSEA. This CDR3 reads CSVARDVGTEAFF. CDR3 sequence (DNA): TGCAGCGTTGCCCGGGACGTGGGCACTGAAGCTTTCTTT.

A few counts support this clone. The genes are TRBV9 and TRBJ2-7; D unresolved. CDR3 length: 14 amino acids. Trimming took 1 base from V and 2 from J, leaving 10 bases between them. Per germline, CDR1 SGDLS and CDR2 YYNGEE. The CDR3 coding sequence is TGTGCCAGCAGCGTAAGCAGGAACACCTACGAGCAGTACTTC. It encodes CASSVSRNTYEQYF.

A few counts support this clone. The chain recombines TRBV9 with TRBJ1-1; no clear D. Deletions cut 5 bases from V and 0 bases from J, with 8 bases between. This CDR3 spans 13 amino acids. The germline V gene encodes CDR1 SGDLS and CDR2 YYNGEE. CDR3 in DNA: TGTGCCAGCAGTGCAATCATGAACACTGAAGCTTTCTTT. Its translation: CASSAIMNTEAFF. Variable domain in full (rest from reference TRBV9 and TRBJ1-1): DSGVTQTPKHLITATGQRVTLRCSPRSGDLSVYWYQQSLDQGLQFLIQYYNGEERAKGNILERFSAQQFPDLHSELNLSSLELGDSALYFCASSAIMNTEAFFGQGTRLTVV.

This clone was seen more than once but under ten times. J is TRBJ1-1 and V is TRBV6-7, with a weak D call TRBD1 (6 bases). TRBV6-7 carries the ORF label, with uncertain function. This CDR3 is 14 amino acids long. Trimming took off 2 bases at V and 3 bases at J, with 10 bases between the two ends. CDR3 sequence reads: CASSYQTGYTEAFF. In DNA, the CDR3 is TGTGCCAGCAGTTACCAAACAGGGTACACTGAAGCTTTCTTT.

The V gene is TRBV28, the J gene TRBJ2-1; D might be TRBD1 (5 bases). This CDR3 spans 15 amino acids. V was clipped by 3 bases and J by 9 bases, with 18 bases between them. Germline CDR1 is MDHEN and CDR2 is SYDVKM. DNA for the CDR3: TGTGCCAGCAGTTTTTTGACAGAGAAGGTCGCTGAGCAGTTCTTC. Its protein is CASSFLTEKVAEQFF.

The rearrangement uses TRBV18 and TRBJ1-4; 7 positions match TRBD1. This CDR3 has 15 residues. Germline V gives CDR1 KGHSH, CDR2 LQKENI. The J segment lost 7 bases and the V segment lost 3 bases, leaving 8 bases of the junction unmatched. The DNA for the CDR3 is TGTGCCAGCTCACCCCGACAGGGAATCGGTGAAAAACTGTTTTTT. It encodes CASSPRQGIGEKLFF.

The J gene is TRBJ2-7, the V gene TRBV16, with D uncertain. V was trimmed by 3 bases and J by 2 bases, leaving 11 bases between them. The germline gives CDR1 KGHSY, CDR2 FQNENV. The CDR3 has 14 amino acids. DNA of the CDR3: TGTGCCAGCAGCCAGGGCTTGCAGACCTACGAGCAGTACTTC. Translating gives CASSQGLQTYEQYF.

This clone was counted between two and nine times. The gene calls are TRBV29-1 and TRBJ2-5; 7 bases align to TRBD1. Unmatched junction bases numbered 11, after V lost 5 bases and J lost 5 bases. The CDR3 spans 14 residues. The germline V gene encodes CDR1 SQVTM and CDR2 ANQGSEA. This chain's CDR3 is CSVHPIQGQETQYF. The CDR3 DNA reads TGCAGCGTTCACCCCATACAGGGGCAGGAGACCCAGTACTTC.

The chain links TRBV14 to TRBJ2-2; no definite D call. V gave up 4 bases and J gave up 2 bases, with 5 bases separating them. This CDR3 comprises 13 residues. Germline V lookup: CDR1 SGHDN, CDR2 FVKESK. The CDR3 loop is CASSPGNTGELFF. The CDR3 nucleotides are TGTGCCAGCAGCCCGGGTAACACCGGGGAGCTGTTTTTT.

The gene calls are TRBV29-1 and TRBJ2-7, with 9 bases identical to TRBD2. In germline, CDR1 is SQVTM, CDR2 ANQGSEA. This CDR3 region has 14 residues. Germline trimming cut 5 bases from V and 5 bases from J; bases unmatched to any gene: 10. CDR3 DNA sequence: TGCAGCGTTTCTAACAGGGCGGGAGGGGACGAGCAGTACTTC. It encodes CSVSNRAGGDEQYF.

This clone ranks as medium-sized. J is TRBJ2-5 and V is TRBV9, with TRBD2 as a possible D gene (5 bases). V lost 4 bases, J lost 1 base, and 17 bases lay in between. The CDR3 consists of 16 residues. Germline loops: CDR1 SGDLS, CDR2 YYNGEE. The CDR3 DNA reads TGTGCCAGCAGCCCCCACCCCAACCGGGGCCAAGAGACCCAGTACTTC. Amino acids: CASSPHPNRGQETQYF.

The V gene is TRBV28, the J gene TRBJ1-1; D perhaps matches TRBD1 (6 bases). Trimming stripped 2 bases from V and 7 bases from J, with 8 bases between. The CDR3 totals 12 residues. CDR1 MDHEN and CDR2 SYDVKM come from the germline V gene. The CDR3 DNA is TGTGCCAGCAGTTTAAACAGGGTTGAAGCTTTCTTT. Translated: CASSLNRVEAFF.

This clone was picked up a small number of times. The chain recombines TRBV11-3 with TRBJ1-6, with D perhaps TRBD1 (5 bases). The V gene's germline CDR1 is SGHNT and CDR2 YENEEA. Trimming removed 8 bases at V and 2 bases at J, with 16 bases between. The CDR3 is 16 residues long. In DNA, the CDR3 is TGTGCCAGCTGCCTGGCGGGGGACCCCTATAATTCACCCCTCCACTTT. Protein sequence: CASCLAGDPYNSPLHF.